The next 27 T cell receptor beta chains were all read from a single sample in a study of memory CD4+ T cells and cytomegalovirus serostatus. Libraries were prepared by immunoSEQ multiplex PCR; TCRdb keeps only in-frame clonotypes and omits some of them. The sample has approximately 53,000 clones, 82% seen once. Single viable CD3+CD4+CD8-CD45RO+ cells were sorted as the memory CD4+ T cells. The sequenced sample was memory CD4+ T cells from blood. The receptor set was obtained from an adult in good health and CMV-seronegative.

This chain uses TRBV19 with TRBJ2-5; either TRBD1 or TRBD2 may fit D (5 bases each). V dropped 4 bases and J dropped 5 bases, with 11 bases sitting between them. Germline loops: CDR1 LNHDA, CDR2 SQIVND (reference sequence). CDR3 length equals 13 residues. The CDR3: CASSNTGLETQYF. The CDR3 nucleotides read TGTGCCAGTAGTAATACAGGACTGGAGACCCAGTACTTC.

The genes are TRBV5-6 and TRBJ1-5, with D perhaps TRBD1 (5 bases). CDR1 SGHDT and CDR2 YYEEEE come from the germline V gene. V shed 3 bases and J shed 1 base, with 11 bases lying between them. This CDR3 comprises 15 residues. CDR3 in amino acids: CASSWWGNSNQPQHF. The DNA of the CDR3 is TGTGCCAGCAGCTGGTGGGGCAACAGCAATCAGCCCCAGCATTTT.

This clone was observed a handful of times. The chain has TRBV19 and TRBJ2-1; D might be TRBD1 or TRBD2, each matching 7 bases. The CDR3 covers 13 residues. Germline V gene data show CDR1 as LNHDA and CDR2 as SQIVND (reference sequence). Trimming took 5 bases from V and 15 from J, leaving 20 bases between them. The CDR3 bases are TGTGCCAGTAGTGTTACAGGGGAGGGTATCGCGTTCTTC. Translated, it gives CASSVTGEGIAFF.

The chain carries TRBV18 and TRBJ2-5, with unresolved D. The ends were cut back, 3 bases at V and 4 bases at J, with 9 bases in the middle. Germline assignment: CDR1 KGHSH and CDR2 LQKENI. This CDR3 comprises 13 residues. In DNA form, the CDR3 reads TGTGCCAGCTCACCTTCTCGCGGAGAGACCCAGTACTTC. This encodes CASSPSRGETQYF.

The rearrangement links TRBV5-6 to TRBJ2-4, with TRBD1 matching over 11 bases. J gave up 3 bases and V 0 bases, and 5 bases lay outside the gene matches. The CDR3 has 17 amino acids. CDR1 and CDR2 from the germline V gene are SGHDT and YYEEEE. This CDR3 reads CASSLGTGGHGKNIQYF. DNA of the CDR3: TGTGCCAGCAGCTTGGGGACAGGGGGCCACGGCAAAAACATTCAGTACTTC.

The rearrangement uses TRBV7-2 and TRBJ2-5; no reliable D call. The CDR3 contains 12 residues. Germline V gives CDR1 SGHTA, CDR2 FQGNSA. Trimming shortened V by 1 base and J by 5 bases, and 5 bases separated the two germline ends. For the CDR3, the DNA is TGTGCCAGCAGCTTAGTCCGCGAGACCCAGTACTTC. It encodes CASSLVRETQYF.

This chain joins TRBV30 and TRBJ2-5; 7 bases map to TRBD2. CDR3 size: 15 residues. V dropped 2 bases and J dropped 1; count of bases not matched to a gene: 7. Per germline, CDR1 GTSNPN and CDR2 SVGIG (reference sequence). The CDR3 loop is CAWSSPGEGQETQYF. The CDR3 DNA reads TGTGCCTGGAGTTCCCCGGGGGAGGGCCAAGAGACCCAGTACTTC.

The chain is built from TRBV2 and TRBJ1-5; TRBD1 might be the D (6 bases). The CDR3 covers 15 residues. With 7 bases removed from V and 1 base from J, the gap between germline ends came to 14 bases. Germline V gene sequence: CDR1 SNHLY, CDR2 FYNNEI. CDR3 protein: CASKQGRGSNQPQHF. CDR3 DNA: TGTGCCAGCAAGCAGGGGCGGGGGAGCAATCAGCCCCAGCATTTT.

This chain joins TRBV28 and TRBJ2-5, with 9 bases identical to TRBD1. The CDR3 is 19 amino acids. The germline gives CDR1 MDHEN, CDR2 SYDVKM. Trimming cost V 4 bases and J 2 bases; bases outside gene matches: 17. The CDR3 DNA follows: TGTGCCAGCAGTTCCCCCCCCGGACAGACAGGGGGAAGACAAGAGACCCAGTACTTC. It translates to CASSSPPGQTGGRQETQYF. The full variable domain, with the rest looked up from reference TRBV28 and TRBJ2-5, is DVKVTQSSRYLVKRTGEKVFLECVQDMDHENMFWYRQDPGLGLRLIYFSYDVKMKEKGDIPEGYSVSREKKERFSLILESASTNQTSMYLCASSSPPGQTGGRQETQYFGPGTRLLVL.

Only a few counts were recorded for this clone. This chain links TRBV11-2 with TRBJ1-3; D not certain. Germline loops: CDR1 SGHAT, CDR2 FQNNGV. The ends were cut back, 0 bases at V and 4 bases at J, with 1 base in the middle. The CDR3 is made up of 12 amino acids. CDR3 bases: TGTGCCAGCAGCTTAGAGGGAAACACCATATATTTT. Its translation is CASSLEGNTIYF.

This chain links TRBV4-1 with TRBJ1-1, with 7 bases matching TRBD1. The germline CDR1 and CDR2 sequences are MGHRA and YSYEKL. The V segment lost 4 bases and the J segment 5 bases; nucleotides outside the gene matches: 10. The CDR3 extends over 15 amino acids. The CDR3 DNA reads TGCGCCAGCAGCCCCCGACAGGGAGTGCAGACTGAAGCTTTCTTT. This gives the protein CASSPRQGVQTEAFF.

The chain has TRBV19 and TRBJ2-2; no clear D gene. Germline loops: CDR1 LNHDA, CDR2 SQIVND (reference sequence). The CDR3 sequence is 14 residues long. The V end lost 0 bases, the J end lost 8 bases, and 10 bases lay between the germline ends. In nucleotides, the CDR3 is TGTGCCAGTAGTATAGACCTCAAAGCGGGGGAGCTGTTTTTT. Protein: CASSIDLKAGELFF.

The V call is TRBV7-3, the J call TRBJ2-1; TRBD2 agrees at 7 bases. Germline trimming cut 5 bases from V and 4 bases from J; bases unmatched to any gene: 11. The CDR3 sequence is 16 residues long. CDR1 is SGHTA, CDR2 FQGTGA, per germline. CDR3 in amino acids: CASSVLLAAEYNEQFF. The DNA for the CDR3 is TGTGCCAGCAGCGTCCTTCTAGCGGCTGAATACAATGAGCAGTTCTTC.

The chain carries TRBV6-1 and TRBJ2-5; D call uncertain. The germline V gene has CDR1 MNHNS and CDR2 SASEGT. The CDR3 runs 15 residues. Deletions cut 5 bases from V and 2 bases from J, with 15 bases between. The CDR3: CASSPTVWGQETQYF. The DNA of the CDR3 is TGTGCCAGCAGTCCCACTGTATGGGGTCAAGAGACCCAGTACTTC.

The chain joins TRBV15 to TRBJ2-7; a weak D match, TRBD1 (6 bases). The germline CDR1 and CDR2 sequences are LNHNV and YYDKDF (reference sequence). V shed 7 bases and J shed 0 bases, with 10 bases lying between them. The CDR3 has 13 amino acids. The chain's CDR3 is CATKTGNSYEQYF. In DNA, the CDR3 is TGTGCCACCAAGACAGGAAACTCCTACGAGCAGTACTTC.

The chain combines TRBV10-3 with TRBJ2-3; no firm D call. Trimming left V 2 bases short and J 3 bases short, with 3 bases between. This CDR3 has 12 amino acids. CDR1 ENHRY and CDR2 SYGVKD come from the germline V gene. In DNA, the CDR3 is TGTGCCATCAGTGAGGCTACAGATACGCAGTATTTT. Its translation: CAISEATDTQYF.

This clone has only a few counts. This chain links TRBV5-8 with TRBJ2-7, with a weak D call TRBD1 (5 bases). Germline loops: CDR1 SGHTS, CDR2 YDEGEE. The V gene lost 5 bases and the J gene lost 2 bases, with 14 bases spanning the gap. The CDR3 covers 14 residues. CDR3 DNA: TGTGCCAGCAGTCCCCGGACACTGACCTACGAGCAGTACTTC. Translating gives CASSPRTLTYEQYF.

J is TRBJ2-5 and V is TRBV6-1, with D possibly TRBD1 on 5 matching bases. This CDR3 spans 15 amino acids. Germline V CDR1 and CDR2: MNHNS, SASEGT. The V end was cut by 2 bases, the J end by 7 bases, with 17 bases between. The CDR3 sequence is CASSETVQGMGTQYF. CDR3 nucleotides: TGTGCCAGCAGTGAAACTGTGCAGGGAATGGGGACCCAGTACTTC.

This chain joins TRBV18 and TRBJ1-1; a possible D gene is TRBD1 (5 bases). Per germline, CDR1 KGHSH and CDR2 LQKENI. Between the trimmed V and J ends, which lost 3 bases and 4 bases, there was a span of 12 bases. The CDR3 is made up of 14 amino acids. This chain's CDR3 is CASSPDSWSTEAFF. In DNA form, the CDR3 reads TGTGCCAGCTCACCCGACAGTTGGAGCACTGAAGCTTTCTTT.

The table lists this clone with a count of one. The V call is TRBV5-1, the J call TRBJ2-1; D ambiguous. Germline CDR1 and CDR2: SGHRS and YFSETQ. The CDR3 totals 12 residues. The germline V and J ends were trimmed by 4 bases and 8 bases, with 10 bases remaining between them. The CDR3 sequence: CASSAVGHEQFF. The CDR3 nucleotides are TGCGCCAGCAGCGCGGTAGGGCATGAGCAGTTCTTC.

The chain is built from TRBV5-1 and TRBJ2-5; D remains unclear. The CDR3 is 15 amino acids. V was clipped by 4 bases and J by 5 bases, with 18 bases between them. Germline CDR1 SGHRS, CDR2 YFSETQ. The CDR3 here is CASSLDVSRSETQYF. CDR3 nucleotide sequence: TGCGCCAGCAGCCTTGACGTTTCTCGTTCGGAGACCCAGTACTTC. Looking up the rest from reference TRBV5-1 and TRBJ2-5 gives the full variable domain: KAGVTQTPRYLIKTRGQQVTLSCSPISGHRSVSWYQQTPGQGLQFLFEYFSETQRNKGNFPGRFSGRQFSNSRSEMNVSTLELGDSALYLCASSLDVSRSETQYFGPGTRLLVL.

This clone was recorded a few times. This chain links TRBV7-9 with TRBJ1-2; 7 bases agree with TRBD1. Germline CDR1 reads SEHNR; CDR2 reads FQNEAQ (reference sequence). The trim removed 6 bases at V and 8 bases at J, leaving 15 bases unmatched. The CDR3 contains 15 residues. For the CDR3, the DNA is TGTGCCAGCAGTCCACCGGGGACAGCTCTATACGGCTACACCTTC. The encoded protein is CASSPPGTALYGYTF.

V and J are TRBV2 and TRBJ2-3; 11 positions match TRBD2. Germline V lookup: CDR1 SNHLY, CDR2 FYNNEI. The CDR3 length is 18 residues. Losses at the gene ends were 6 bases for V and 0 bases for J; bases not matched to a gene: 11. In DNA, the CDR3 is TGTGCCAGCAGAAAGCTCGGGACTAGCGGAGCTAGCACAGATACGCAGTATTTT. As protein: CASRKLGTSGASTDTQYF. Based on the CDR3 plus reference TRBV2 and TRBJ2-3, the full variable domain is EPEVTQTPSHQVTQMGQEVILRCVPISNHLYFYWYRQILGQKVEFLVSFYNNEISEKSEIFDDQFSVERPDGSNFTLKIRSTKLEDSAMYFCASRKLGTSGASTDTQYFGPGTRLTVL.

The rearrangement uses TRBV7-9 and TRBJ2-2; 8 bases fit TRBD1. Unmatched junction bases numbered 7, after V lost 5 bases and J lost 8 bases. The length of the CDR3 is 14 residues. Germline values: CDR1 SEHNR, CDR2 FQNEAQ (reference sequence). The DNA of the CDR3 is TGTGCCAGCAGCACACGACAGGGGTTTGGGGAGCTGTTTTTT. It encodes CASSTRQGFGELFF.

This clone is medium-sized within its sample. The chain employs TRBV28 and TRBJ2-7; D gene uncertain. Trimming pared 7 bases from V and 2 bases from J, leaving 12 bases between. Germline V lookup: CDR1 MDHEN, CDR2 SYDVKM. The CDR3 is 13 residues long. CDR3 region: CASTVHSTYEQYF. The CDR3 region has the DNA TGTGCCAGCACGGTCCACAGCACCTACGAGCAGTACTTC. Together with reference TRBV28 and TRBJ2-7, the CDR3 gives the full variable domain: DVKVTQSSRYLVKRTGEKVFLECVQDMDHENMFWYRQDPGLGLRLIYFSYDVKMKEKGDIPEGYSVSREKKERFSLILESASTNQTSMYLCASTVHSTYEQYFGPGTRLTVT.

The gene calls are TRBV18 and TRBJ2-2, with D uncertain. The V gene's germline CDR1 is KGHSH and CDR2 LQKENI. The V end lost 0 bases, the J end lost 5 bases, and 10 bases lay between the germline ends. There are 15 residues in the CDR3. CDR3 bases: TGTGCCAGCTCACCACCTATAACAGTAACCGGGGAGCTGTTTTTT. As protein: CASSPPITVTGELFF.

The chain joins TRBV6-6 to TRBJ2-3, with D perhaps given as TRBD1 or TRBD2 (5 bases each). The length of the CDR3 is 13 residues. Germline CDR1 and CDR2: MNHNY and SVGAGI (reference sequence). V was trimmed by 6 bases and J by 10 bases, leaving 17 bases between them. Here the CDR3 reads CASRPTARGPQYF. CDR3 bases: TGTGCCAGCAGACCGACTGCCCGGGGACCGCAGTATTTT.